These T cell receptor beta chains were read from a single sample in a study of cytomegalovirus exposure and HLA in healthy donors. Assay: immunoSEQ multiplex PCR; the TCRdb copy retains only in-frame clones and omits some. The repertoire includes tens of thousands of clones, 84% of them detected once, and around 2.3% sits in the top ten. Sequencing used PBMCs. These receptors all stem from a man younger than 30 in good health and CMV-seronegative. CDR3s include the opening cysteine and the closing phenylalanine or tryptophan. The D gene is left open where the match is weak. Not all rows give a size; the values are once, few, many and, for expanded clones, a class.

CDR3aa	CDR3nt	d_gene	abundance	v_gene	j_gene
CSVEEGTTGALYF	TGCAGCGTTGAAGAAGGCACGACAGGGGCATTGTATTTT	TRBD1	-	TRBV29-1	TRBJ1-5
CASSLVEFTEAFF	TGTGCCAGCAGCTTAGTAGAGTTCACTGAAGCTTTCTTT	-	-	TRBV7-3	TRBJ1-1
CASRPGIFNEKLFF	TGTGCCAGCAGACCAGGGATATTTAATGAAAAACTGTTTTTT	-	-	TRBV7-2	TRBJ1-4
CASSGQNTGELFF	TGTGCCAGCTCAGGGCAGAACACCGGGGAGCTGTTTTTT	-	-	TRBV6-1	TRBJ2-2
CASGQWAGRNEQFF	TGTGCCAGCGGGCAGTGGGCGGGACGGAATGAGCAGTTCTTC	-	-	TRBV6-1	TRBJ2-1
CASSAGLRTGALEQYF	TGCGCCAGCAGCGCGGGGCTCCGAACAGGGGCCCTTGAGCAGTACTTC	-	-	TRBV4-3	TRBJ2-7
CASSSAGASTYEQYF	TGTGCCAGTAGTTCCGCGGGGGCTTCGACTTACGAGCAGTACTTC	-	-	TRBV19	TRBJ2-7
CASSEARQGAVNQPQHF	TGTGCCAGCAGTGAAGCCCGACAGGGGGCCGTCAATCAGCCCCAGCATTTT	TRBD1	-	TRBV6-1	TRBJ1-5
CASSEYGLGYGYTF	TGTGCCAGCAGTGAATACGGGTTGGGCTATGGCTACACCTTC	-	-	TRBV2	TRBJ1-2
CASSLRSSGGNEQFF	TGTGCCAGCAGCCTTAGGTCTAGCGGAGGCAATGAGCAGTTCTTC	TRBD2	once	TRBV13	TRBJ2-1
CAWSQGDATDTQYF	TGTGCCTGGTCTCAGGGGGACGCAACAGATACGCAGTATTTT	TRBD1	-	TRBV30	TRBJ2-3
CASSQDRGVDEQFF	TGCGCCAGCAGCCAAGATCGAGGAGTAGATGAGCAGTTCTTC	-	-	TRBV4-1	TRBJ2-1
CASSPELLAGGYNEQFF	TGTGCCAGCAGCCCAGAGTTGCTAGCGGGAGGATACAATGAGCAGTTCTTC	TRBD2	-	TRBV7-2	TRBJ2-1
CASNGQGSRYGYTF	TGTGCCAGCAACGGACAGGGGAGCAGATATGGCTACACCTTC	TRBD1	once	TRBV27	TRBJ1-2
CASRVANYGYTF	TGTGCCTCCAGGGTAGCCAACTATGGCTACACCTTC	-	-	TRBV30	TRBJ1-2
CASSIQQTMNTEAFF	TGTGCCAGCAGCATCCAACAGACGATGAACACTGAAGCTTTCTTT	-	few	TRBV9	TRBJ1-1
CSVASGRSGEQYF	TGCAGCGTCGCGAGCGGGAGGTCGGGGGAGCAGTACTTC	TRBD2	-	TRBV29-1	TRBJ2-7
CSAGVGDAGRGSYEQYF	TGCAGCGCCGGGGTAGGGGATGCGGGGAGGGGCTCCTACGAGCAGTACTTC	TRBD2	few	TRBV29-1	TRBJ2-7
CASSAIQEGMGEAFF	TGTGCCAGCTCAGCAATACAGGAGGGGATGGGTGAAGCTTTCTTT	-	few	TRBV18	TRBJ1-1
CASSLSRGNPYEQYF	TGTGCCAGCAGTTTATCCCGCGGCAACCCCTACGAGCAGTACTTC	-	-	TRBV27	TRBJ2-7
CASRYRGMGEQYF	TGTGCCAGCAGGTACAGGGGCATGGGCGAGCAGTACTTC	TRBD1	-	TRBV7-9	TRBJ2-7
CASSKARSGNYGYTF	TGTGCCAGCAGCAAAGCCCGGAGTGGCAACTATGGCTACACCTTC	-	few	TRBV9	TRBJ1-2